This T cell receptor beta chain was sequenced for a study of T cell repertoires in cytomegalovirus infection. Study at large: Public TCR beta signatures were indicative of both CMV infection and a matching HLA type. Study-level points and caveats: People with CMV and the relevant HLA were identified by cumulative public TCR beta family frequency.

TCRdb reanalysed the reads using MiXCR and keeps one entry per CDR3 protein. The sample yields roughly 280,000 distinct CDR3 sequences, roughly 15% seen once. The germline CDR1 and CDR2 sequences are SGHVS and FQNEAQ. The CDR3 spans 13 residues. V lost 5 bases to trimming and J lost 1 base, with 8 bases between them. This clonotype was counted many times. The antigen is undetermined. The chain combines TRBV7-8 with TRBJ1-2; D is ambiguous. The specimen sequenced was PBMCs. The sequence derives from a human donor in good health (CMV status not recorded). Some clones in this sample may be carry-over from other donors' samples. The CDR3 bases are TGTGCCAGCAGCCCGGACTATAACTATGGCTACACCTTC. Translating it yields CASSPDYNYGYTF.